The 2 T cell receptor beta chains in this list originate from one sample, sequenced in a study of T cell responses to AZD1222 COVID-19 vaccine. Profiled with immunoSEQ multiplex PCR; TCRdb holds only in-frame clones, not every one. The data contain more than 85,000 clones, around four fifths of them singletons. The starting material was peripheral blood, obtained on day 0 of AZD1222 vaccination. The origin of the receptors is an adult in good health.

The chain is built from TRBV11-2 and TRBJ1-1, with a possible D match to TRBD1 (6 bases). V was pared by 3 bases and J by 5 bases, with 13 bases between. CDR1 and CDR2 (germline): SGHAT, FQNNGV. This CDR3 contains 14 residues. CDR3 protein: CASSLWGLGTEAFF. CDR3 in DNA: TGTGCCAGCAGCTTGTGGGGGCTAGGGACTGAAGCTTTCTTT. The full variable domain, rest sourced from reference TRBV11-2 and TRBJ1-1, is EAGVAQSPRYKIIEKRQSVAFWCNPISGHATLYWYQQILGQGPKLLIQFQNNGVVDDSQLPKDRFSAERLKGVDSTLKIQPAKLEDSAVYLCASSLWGLGTEAFFGQGTRLTVV.

The rearrangement uses TRBV30 and TRBJ2-7; maybe TRBD2 (6 bases). Looked up from germline, CDR1 is GTSNPN and CDR2 is SVGIG (reference sequence). V lost 4 bases and J 1 base, leaving 8 bases between the germline ends. The CDR3 runs to 12 residues. The CDR3 region is CAWKTSSYEQYF. The DNA of the CDR3 is TGTGCCTGGAAGACTAGTTCCTACGAGCAGTACTTC.